Shown below are 11 T cell receptor beta chains from a single sample sequenced in a study of control samples from healthy donors and cancer patients. Sequencing was performed with immunoSEQ multiplex PCR; in TCRdb, only in-frame clones are kept and a portion is missing. This sample has around 190,000 clones; over 85% occur once, and the top ten carry 1.2% to 1.5%. Sequencing used blood. The receptors shown here come from a man aged 25 to 40 in good health.

V gene TRBV10-3 combines with J gene TRBJ2-3; 14 positions match TRBD2. Germline values: CDR1 ENHRY, CDR2 SYGVKD. The CDR3 contains 19 residues. Trimming at V came to 6 bases and at J to 0 bases, leaving 11 bases not matched to a gene. In DNA form, the CDR3 reads TGTGCCATCAGCCAGGGACTAGCGGGGGCGGGTCTAAGCACAGATACGCAGTATTTT. Translated: CAISQGLAGAGLSTDTQYF.

The chain links TRBV28 to TRBJ1-1, with D hard to call. The germline V gene has CDR1 MDHEN and CDR2 SYDVKM. The CDR3 spans 15 residues. V was shortened by 3 bases and J by 1 base, with 12 bases between the two germline ends. CDR3 amino acids: CASSFSRLGNTEAFF. CDR3 bases: TGTGCCAGCAGTTTTAGCCGATTGGGGAACACTGAAGCTTTCTTT. Full variable domain (outside the CDR3, taken from reference TRBV28 and TRBJ1-1): DVKVTQSSRYLVKRTGEKVFLECVQDMDHENMFWYRQDPGLGLRLIYFSYDVKMKEKGDIPEGYSVSREKKERFSLILESASTNQTSMYLCASSFSRLGNTEAFFGQGTRLTVV.

The rearrangement uses TRBV6-2 or TRBV6-3 and TRBJ2-5, with D perhaps being TRBD1 or TRBD2 (5 bases each). Trimming left V 2 bases short and J 2 bases short, with 12 bases between. CDR3 length equals 15 residues. Per the germline V gene, CDR1 is MNHEY and CDR2 is SVGEGT. CDR3 nucleotides: TGTGCCAGCAGTTACGCCCCGGGACGGCAAGAGACCCAGTACTTC. As protein: CASSYAPGRQETQYF.

In DNA, the CDR3 is TGTGCCAGCAGTCTCCCCGGGGGCGGGGACGGCGGGCAGTACTTC. Amino acids: CASSLPGGGDGGQYF. This sequence joins TRBV27 and TRBJ2-7; D might be TRBD1 or TRBD2, each matching 6 bases. V was pared by 5 bases and J by 9 bases, with 23 bases between. The CDR3 consists of 15 residues. CDR1 MNHEY and CDR2 SMNVEV come from the germline V gene (reference sequence).

V usage is TRBV11-2 and J usage is TRBJ1-1; D is unresolved. Germline CDR1 and CDR2: SGHAT and FQNNGV. V lost 2 bases to trimming and J lost 1 base, with 8 bases between them. This CDR3 comprises 14 residues. The CDR3 coding sequence is TGTGCCAGCAGCTTAAGGTGGCCGAACACTGAAGCTTTCTTT. It encodes CASSLRWPNTEAFF.

The V call is TRBV2, the J call TRBJ1-5; no firm D call. Germline CDR1 SNHLY, CDR2 FYNNEI. CDR3 size: 15 residues. V was shortened by 2 bases and J by 0 bases, with 8 bases between the two germline ends. Here the CDR3 reads CASSEQSYSNQPQHF. DNA of the CDR3: TGTGCCAGCAGTGAACAGAGTTATAGCAATCAGCCCCAGCATTTT.

The CDR3 nucleotides are TGTGCCAGCGGTACTAGCGGGAGCATCAATGAGCAGTTCTTC. This gives the protein CASGTSGSINEQFF. The V call is TRBV28, the J call TRBJ2-1, with 11 bases fitting TRBD2. This CDR3 has 14 residues. Trimming took 8 bases from V and 6 from J; bases not matched to a gene: 6. The germline gives CDR1 MDHEN, CDR2 SYDVKM. Based on the CDR3 plus reference TRBV28 and TRBJ2-1, the full variable domain is DVKVTQSSRYLVKRTGEKVFLECVQDMDHENMFWYRQDPGLGLRLIYFSYDVKMKEKGDIPEGYSVSREKKERFSLILESASTNQTSMYLCASGTSGSINEQFFGPGTRLTVL.

The chain couples TRBV10-1 to TRBJ1-1, with 7 bases lining up with TRBD1. With V trimmed by 6 bases and J by 2 bases, 3 bases remained unmatched. Germline V gene sequence: CDR1 WNHNN, CDR2 SYGVQD (reference sequence). This CDR3 contains 13 residues. DNA of the CDR3: TGCGCCAGCAGGAGGGACAGCAACACTGAAGCTTTCTTT. Residues: CASRRDSNTEAFF.

The chain employs TRBV6-6 and TRBJ1-3; D not resolved. V lost 2 bases and J lost 4, with 9 bases in between. There are 14 residues in the CDR3. CDR1 MNHNY and CDR2 SVGAGI come from the germline V gene (reference sequence). The CDR3 here is CASSYTDSGNTIYF. The CDR3 DNA is TGTGCCAGCAGTTACACCGATTCGGGAAACACCATATATTTT.

This clone was seen once. This chain uses TRBV27 with TRBJ2-7, with 7 bases aligning to TRBD1. V lost 2 bases and J lost 2; bases outside the gene matches: 6. Looked up from germline, CDR1 is MNHEY and CDR2 is SMNVEV (reference sequence). This CDR3 contains 15 residues. Written as DNA, the CDR3 is TGTGCCAGCAGTTTAAAGGGGACAGAGACCTACGAGCAGTACTTC. Encoded protein: CASSLKGTETYEQYF.

The chain employs TRBV5-1 and TRBJ1-1; no clear D. Germline V gene lookup returns CDR1 SGHRS and CDR2 YFSETQ. This CDR3 is built from 14 residues. V lost 0 bases to trimming and J lost 4 bases, with 10 bases between them. CDR3 protein: CASSLDFRGTEAFF. Here the CDR3 DNA reads TGCGCCAGCAGCTTGGATTTCCGGGGCACTGAAGCTTTCTTT.